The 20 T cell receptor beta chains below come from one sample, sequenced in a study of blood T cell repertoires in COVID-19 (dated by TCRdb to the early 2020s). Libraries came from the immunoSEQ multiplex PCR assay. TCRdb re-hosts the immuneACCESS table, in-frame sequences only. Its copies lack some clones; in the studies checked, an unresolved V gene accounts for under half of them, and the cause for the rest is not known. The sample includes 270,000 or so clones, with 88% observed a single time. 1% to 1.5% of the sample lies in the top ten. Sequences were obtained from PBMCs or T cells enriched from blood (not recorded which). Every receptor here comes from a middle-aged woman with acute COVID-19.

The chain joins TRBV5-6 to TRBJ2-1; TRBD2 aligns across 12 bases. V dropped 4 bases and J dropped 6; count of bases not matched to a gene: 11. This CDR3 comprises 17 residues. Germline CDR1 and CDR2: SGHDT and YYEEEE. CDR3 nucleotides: TGTGCCAGCAGCGCCAGACTAGCGGGAGTGGTAGGCAATGAGCAGTTCTTC. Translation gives CASSARLAGVVGNEQFF.

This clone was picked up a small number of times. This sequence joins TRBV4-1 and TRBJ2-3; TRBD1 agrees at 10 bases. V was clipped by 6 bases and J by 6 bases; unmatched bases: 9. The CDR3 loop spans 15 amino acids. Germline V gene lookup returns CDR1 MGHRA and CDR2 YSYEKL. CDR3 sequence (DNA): TGCGCCAGCAGGGGACAGGGGTTAAAAGTGGATACGCAGTATTTT. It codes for CASRGQGLKVDTQYF.

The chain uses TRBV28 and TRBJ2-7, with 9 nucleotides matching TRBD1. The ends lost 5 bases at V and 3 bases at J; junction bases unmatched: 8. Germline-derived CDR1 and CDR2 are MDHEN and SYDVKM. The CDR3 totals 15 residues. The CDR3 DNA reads TGTGCCAGCAGTCCTGGACAGGGGATTCACTACGAGCAGTACTTC. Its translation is CASSPGQGIHYEQYF.

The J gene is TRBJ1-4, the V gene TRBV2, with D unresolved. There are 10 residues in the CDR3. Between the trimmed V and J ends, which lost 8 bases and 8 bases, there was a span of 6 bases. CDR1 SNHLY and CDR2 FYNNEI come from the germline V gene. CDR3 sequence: CASGPEKLFF. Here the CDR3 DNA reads TGTGCCAGCGGCCCAGAAAAACTGTTTTTT.

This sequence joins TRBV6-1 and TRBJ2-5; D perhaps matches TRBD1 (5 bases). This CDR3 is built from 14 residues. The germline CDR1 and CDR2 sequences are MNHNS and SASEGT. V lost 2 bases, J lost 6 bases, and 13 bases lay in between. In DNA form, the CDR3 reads TGTGCCAGCAGTGAAATGGCAGGGCCGCAGACCCAGTACTTC. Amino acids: CASSEMAGPQTQYF.

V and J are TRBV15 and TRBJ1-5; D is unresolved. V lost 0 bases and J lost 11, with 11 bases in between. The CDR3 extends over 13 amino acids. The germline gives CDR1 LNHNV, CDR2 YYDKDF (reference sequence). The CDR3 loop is CATSRELVEAQHF. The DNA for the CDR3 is TGTGCCACCAGCAGAGAGCTTGTGGAGGCCCAGCATTTT. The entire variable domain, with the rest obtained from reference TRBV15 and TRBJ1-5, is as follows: DAMVIQNPRYQVTQFGKPVTLSCSQTLNHNVMYWYQQKSSQAPKLLFHYYDKDFNNEADTPDNFQSRRPNTSFCFLDIRSPGLGDTAMYLCATSRELVEAQHFGDGTRLSIL.

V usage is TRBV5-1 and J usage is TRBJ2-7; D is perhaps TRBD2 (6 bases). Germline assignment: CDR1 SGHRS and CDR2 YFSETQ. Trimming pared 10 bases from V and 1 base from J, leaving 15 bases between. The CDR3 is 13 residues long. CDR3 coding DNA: TGCGCCCATGTCTGGGCGGGGTCCTACGAGCAGTACTTC. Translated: CAHVWAGSYEQYF.

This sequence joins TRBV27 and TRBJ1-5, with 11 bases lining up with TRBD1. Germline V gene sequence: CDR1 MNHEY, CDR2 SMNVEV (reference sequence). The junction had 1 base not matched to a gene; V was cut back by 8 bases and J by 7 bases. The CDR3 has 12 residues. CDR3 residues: CASRTGGQPQHF. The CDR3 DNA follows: TGTGCCAGCCGGACAGGGGGCCAGCCCCAGCATTTT.

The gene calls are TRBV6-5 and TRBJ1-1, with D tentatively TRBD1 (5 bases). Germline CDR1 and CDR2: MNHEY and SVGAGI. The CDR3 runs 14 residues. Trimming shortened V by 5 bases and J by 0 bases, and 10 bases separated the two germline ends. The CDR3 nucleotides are TGTGCCAGCAGTACGACAGATATGAACACTGAAGCTTTCTTT. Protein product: CASSTTDMNTEAFF.

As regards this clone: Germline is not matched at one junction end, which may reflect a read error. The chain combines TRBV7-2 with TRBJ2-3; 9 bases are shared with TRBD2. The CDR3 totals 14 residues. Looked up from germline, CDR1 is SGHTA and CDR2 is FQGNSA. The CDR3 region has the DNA TGTGCCAGCAGCGTAGCGGGAGTAGGAGATACGCAGTATTTT. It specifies CASSVAGVGDTQYF.

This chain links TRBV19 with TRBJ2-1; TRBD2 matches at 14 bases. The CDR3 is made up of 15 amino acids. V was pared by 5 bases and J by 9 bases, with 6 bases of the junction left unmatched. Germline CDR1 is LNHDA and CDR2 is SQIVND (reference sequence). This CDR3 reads CASSAGTSGRGEQFF. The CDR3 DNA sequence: TGTGCCAGTAGTGCCGGGACTAGCGGGAGAGGTGAGCAGTTCTTC.

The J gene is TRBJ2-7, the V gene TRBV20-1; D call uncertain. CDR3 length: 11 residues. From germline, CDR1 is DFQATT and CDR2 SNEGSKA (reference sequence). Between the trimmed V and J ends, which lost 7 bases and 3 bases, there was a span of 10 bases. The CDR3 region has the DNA TGCAGTGTTGAGCTATACTACGAGCAGTACTTC. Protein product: CSVELYYEQYF.

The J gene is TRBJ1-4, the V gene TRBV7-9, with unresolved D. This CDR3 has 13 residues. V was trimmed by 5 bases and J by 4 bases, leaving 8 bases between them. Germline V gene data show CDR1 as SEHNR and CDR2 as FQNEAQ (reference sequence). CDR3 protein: CASSARVNEKLFF. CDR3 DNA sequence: TGTGCCAGCAGCGCCCGGGTTAATGAAAAACTGTTTTTT. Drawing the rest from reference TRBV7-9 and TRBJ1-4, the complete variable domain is DTGVSQNPRHKITKRGQNVTFRCDPISEHNRLYWYRQTLGQGPEFLTYFQNEAQLEKSRLLSDRFSAERPKGSFSTLEIQRTEQGDSAMYLCASSARVNEKLFFGSGTQLSVL.

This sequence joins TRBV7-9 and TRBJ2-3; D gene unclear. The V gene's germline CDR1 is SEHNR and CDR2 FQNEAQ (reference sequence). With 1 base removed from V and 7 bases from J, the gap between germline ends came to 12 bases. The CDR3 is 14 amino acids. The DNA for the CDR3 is TGTGCCAGCAGCTTAGTTCGAGGTTTTCATACGCAGTATTTT. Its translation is CASSLVRGFHTQYF.

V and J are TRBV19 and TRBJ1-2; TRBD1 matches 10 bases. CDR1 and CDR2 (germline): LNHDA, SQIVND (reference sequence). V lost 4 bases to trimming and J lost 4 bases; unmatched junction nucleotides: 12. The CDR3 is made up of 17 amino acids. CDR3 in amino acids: CASSTQRTGGWSYGYTF. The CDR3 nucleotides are TGTGCCAGTAGTACCCAGAGGACAGGGGGTTGGAGCTATGGCTACACCTTC.

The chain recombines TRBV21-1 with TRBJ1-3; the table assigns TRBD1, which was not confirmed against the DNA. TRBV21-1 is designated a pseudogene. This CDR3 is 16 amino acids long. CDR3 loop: CASSSHDRYTGNTIYF. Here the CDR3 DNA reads TGTGCCAGCAGCAGCCACGACAGGTACACTGGAAACACCATATATTTT.

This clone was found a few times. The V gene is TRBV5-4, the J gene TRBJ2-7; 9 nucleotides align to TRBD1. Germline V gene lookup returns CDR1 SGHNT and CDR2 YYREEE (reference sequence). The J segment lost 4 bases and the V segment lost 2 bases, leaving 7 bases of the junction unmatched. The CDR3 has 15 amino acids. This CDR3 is CASSFTGGARYEQYF. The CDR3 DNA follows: TGTGCCAGCAGCTTTACAGGGGGCGCGAGATACGAGCAGTACTTC. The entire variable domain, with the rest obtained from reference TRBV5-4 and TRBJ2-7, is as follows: ETGVTQSPTHLIKTRGQQVTLRCSSQSGHNTVSWYQQALGQGPQFIFQYYREEENGRGNFPPRFSGLQFPNYSSELNVNALELDDSALYLCASSFTGGARYEQYFGPGTRLTVT.

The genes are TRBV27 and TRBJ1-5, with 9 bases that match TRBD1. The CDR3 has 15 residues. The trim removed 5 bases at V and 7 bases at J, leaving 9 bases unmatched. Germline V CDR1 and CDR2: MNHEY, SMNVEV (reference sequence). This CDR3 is CASSRDRVGRQPQHF. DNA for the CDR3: TGTGCCAGCAGTCGGGACAGGGTGGGGAGACAGCCCCAGCATTTT.

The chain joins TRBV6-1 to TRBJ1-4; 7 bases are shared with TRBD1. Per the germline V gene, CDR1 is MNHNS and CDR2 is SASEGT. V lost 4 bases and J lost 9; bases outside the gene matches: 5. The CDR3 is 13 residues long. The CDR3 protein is CASSVGTEKKLFF. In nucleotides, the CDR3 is TGTGCCAGCAGTGTCGGGACAGAAAAAAAACTGTTTTTT.

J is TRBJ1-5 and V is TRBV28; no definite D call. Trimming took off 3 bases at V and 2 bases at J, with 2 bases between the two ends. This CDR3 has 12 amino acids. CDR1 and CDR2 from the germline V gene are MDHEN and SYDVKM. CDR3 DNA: TGTGCCAGCAGTTTCGGCAATCAGCCCCAGCATTTT. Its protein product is CASSFGNQPQHF.